The clone carrying this T cell receptor beta chain is medium-sized (0.01 to 0.1%). Data came from immunoSEQ multiplex PCR; TCRdb stores just in-frame clones and leaves some out. The table lists approximately 21,000 clones, about 70% of them singletons. CDR1 SEHNR and CDR2 FQNEAQ come from the germline V gene (reference sequence). The CDR3 contains 12 residues. The V end lost 0 bases, the J end lost 3 bases, and 2 bases lay between the germline ends. Time point denoted: cycle 4 day 1 (C4D1), after less than seven weeks of nivolumab. Autologous stem cell transplantation was followed by relapse in every patient, and brentuximab vedotin exposure varied. The sample belongs to a study of PD-1 blockade in classical Hodgkin lymphoma.

This TCR was recovered from a human donor with classical Hodgkin lymphoma. The sample in question was peripheral blood mononuclear cells (PBMCs), obtained before the fourth cycle of nivolumab. The chain is built from TRBV7-9 and TRBJ1-2; D gene unclear. Here the CDR3 DNA reads TGTGCCAGCAGCTTAGCCCACTATGGCTACACCTTC. Its translation is CASSLAHYGYTF.